The 31 T cell receptor beta chains reported below all come from one sample, sequenced in a study of cytomegalovirus exposure and HLA in healthy donors. Here immunoSEQ multiplex PCR was the method, and the copy in TCRdb shows in-frame clones only, minus some. The top ten clones hold over 13% of a sample with about 220,000 clones, roughly 84% of them seen once. Input material: PBMCs. The receptors come from a woman in her twenties or thirties in good health and CMV-seropositive.

V and J are TRBV29-1 and TRBJ2-7, with unresolved D. The CDR3 covers 11 residues. V was shortened by 6 bases and J by 2 bases, with 8 bases between the two germline ends. Per the germline V gene, CDR1 is SQVTM and CDR2 is ANQGSEA. CDR3 loop: CSVGLTYEQYF. CDR3 nucleotides: TGCAGCGTCGGCCTAACCTACGAGCAGTACTTC.

The gene calls are TRBV5-1 and TRBJ2-7; D remains ambiguous. The CDR3 is made up of 15 amino acids. Trimming took 0 bases from V and 7 from J, leaving 17 bases between them. In germline, CDR1 is SGHRS, CDR2 YFSETQ. The DNA of the CDR3 is TGCGCCAGCAGCTTGGGGAACTCCCAGGTAGGGGAGCAGTACTTC. It codes for CASSLGNSQVGEQYF.

This chain joins TRBV7-8 and TRBJ2-3; TRBD2 aligns across 8 bases. The V and J ends lost 5 bases and 4 bases, in that order; junction bases with no gene match: 5. Germline loops: CDR1 SGHVS, CDR2 FQNEAQ. This CDR3 spans 14 amino acids. The CDR3 DNA follows: TGTGCCAGCAGCCTTGGGACTAGAGCAGATACGCAGTATTTT. This gives the protein CASSLGTRADTQYF.

In its sample, this clone was seen a few times. The chain couples TRBV6-5 to TRBJ2-7; tentative D call: TRBD2 (5 bases). V dropped 4 bases and J dropped 2 bases, with 9 bases sitting between them. The CDR3 runs to 13 residues. CDR1 is MNHEY and CDR2 is SVGAGI in the germline V gene. The CDR3 nucleotides read TGTGCCAGCAGTTCCCAACTAGCCTACGAGCAGTACTTC. It yields the protein CASSSQLAYEQYF.

This clone was detected only once. The J gene is TRBJ2-7, the V gene TRBV2; 9 positions match TRBD1. CDR3 length: 13 amino acids. The germline V gene encodes CDR1 SNHLY and CDR2 FYNNEI. The V gene end was trimmed by 7 bases and the J gene end by 5 bases; junction bases not matched to a gene: 6. Here the CDR3 reads CASNPDRGDEQYF. The CDR3 region has the DNA TGTGCCAGCAATCCGGACAGGGGCGACGAGCAGTACTTC.

The chain employs TRBV30 and TRBJ1-3; D gene ambiguous. The CDR3 totals 11 residues. The V end lost 4 bases, the J end lost 4 bases, and 5 bases lay between the germline ends. Germline loops: CDR1 GTSNPN, CDR2 SVGIG (reference sequence). In DNA, the CDR3 is TGTGCCTGGACTATCGGAAACACCATATATTTT. Amino acids: CAWTIGNTIYF.

This chain uses TRBV2 with TRBJ2-1; TRBD2 matches 8 bases. Germline V gene sequence: CDR1 SNHLY, CDR2 FYNNEI. This CDR3 is built from 13 residues. V shed 7 bases and J 9 bases; nucleotides not matched to a gene: 8. This CDR3 reads CASTPGLVTEQFF. The CDR3 region has the DNA TGTGCCAGCACCCCGGGACTAGTTACTGAGCAGTTCTTC.

The chain uses TRBV6-1 and TRBJ1-5, with D perhaps matching TRBD1 (5 bases). Trimming left V 4 bases short and J 0 bases short, with 10 bases between. Germline-derived CDR1 and CDR2 are MNHNS and SASEGT. The CDR3 spans 15 residues. DNA of the CDR3: TGTGCCAGCAGTGGAGGGACTGCTAGCAATCAGCCCCAGCATTTT. Translated, it gives CASSGGTASNQPQHF.

This clone was found a few times. The chain has TRBV14 and TRBJ1-1; D unresolved. The length of the CDR3 is 19 residues. Trimming removed 3 bases from V and 4 bases from J, with 27 bases in between. The germline V gene has CDR1 SGHDN and CDR2 FVKESK. The CDR3 reads CASSQMSYTGIRRGTEAFF. For the CDR3, the DNA is TGTGCCAGCAGCCAGATGTCCTACACGGGGATACGGCGTGGCACTGAAGCTTTCTTT.

This chain uses TRBV5-1 with TRBJ2-1, with 7 bases matching TRBD1. The CDR3 is made up of 14 amino acids. Germline CDR1 is SGHRS and CDR2 is YFSETQ. J lost 3 bases, V lost 4 bases, and 4 bases had no gene match. CDR3 protein: CASSVRDSYNEQFF. The CDR3 bases are TGCGCCAGCAGCGTAAGGGACAGCTACAATGAGCAGTTCTTC.

The V gene is TRBV6-1, the J gene TRBJ2-1; D not resolved. There are 17 residues in the CDR3. Germline V gene sequence: CDR1 MNHNS, CDR2 SASEGT. Between the trimmed V and J ends, which lost 3 bases and 1 base, there was a span of 16 bases. CDR3 DNA sequence: TGTGCCAGCAGTGAGCAAGTTATCGGTAGGTCCTACAATGAGCAGTTCTTC. Translation: CASSEQVIGRSYNEQFF.

The chain is built from TRBV6-4 and TRBJ2-1, with 9 nucleotides matching TRBD1. Trimming took 0 bases from V and 3 from J; bases not matched to a gene: 0. CDR1 is MRHNA and CDR2 is SNTAGT in the germline V gene. The CDR3 is 15 amino acids. The CDR3 loop reads CASSDSTGGYNEQFF. The CDR3 DNA sequence: TGTGCCAGCAGTGACTCGACAGGGGGCTACAATGAGCAGTTCTTC.

The rearrangement uses TRBV6-5 and TRBJ1-2; D might be TRBD1 (6 bases). Trimming shortened V by 2 bases and J by 6 bases, and 10 bases separated the two germline ends. The CDR3 is 13 residues long. CDR1 is MNHEY and CDR2 is SVGAGI in the germline V gene. The DNA of the CDR3 is TGTGCCAGCAGTTACAGGGGGTTGGATGGCTACACCTTC. This translates into CASSYRGLDGYTF.

The chain joins TRBV11-3 to TRBJ2-7; tentative D call: TRBD1 (6 bases). V gave up 1 base and J gave up 2 bases, with 18 bases separating them. Germline V gives CDR1 SGHNT, CDR2 YENEEA. CDR3 length: 17 residues. The CDR3 sequence is CASSLGGYGTSPYEQYF. The CDR3 DNA reads as TGTGCCAGCAGCTTAGGGGGTTACGGGACAAGTCCCTACGAGCAGTACTTC.

The chain couples TRBV2 to TRBJ1-3, with D maybe TRBD1 (5 bases). Per germline, CDR1 SNHLY and CDR2 FYNNEI. The CDR3 is made up of 14 amino acids. V was clipped by 4 bases and J by 8 bases, with 15 bases between them. CDR3 sequence reads: CASSVGTSPDTIYF. CDR3 sequence (DNA): TGTGCCAGCAGTGTGGGGACTTCCCCAGACACCATATATTTT.

V is TRBV6-6 and J is TRBJ2-3; D unresolved. V was shortened by 6 bases and J by 2 bases, with 6 bases between the two germline ends. Germline CDR1 and CDR2: MNHNY and SVGAGI (reference sequence). This CDR3 contains 12 residues. The DNA of the CDR3 is TGTGCCAGCAGCTCCCACACAGATACGCAGTATTTT. Translating it yields CASSSHTDTQYF.

The chain carries TRBV2 and TRBJ2-4; D is unclear. Germline values: CDR1 SNHLY, CDR2 FYNNEI. V lost 4 bases, J lost 4 bases, and 11 bases lay in between. This CDR3 has 14 residues. The CDR3 is CASSVAVGKNIQYF. The CDR3 bases are TGTGCCAGCAGTGTGGCGGTTGGTAAAAACATTCAGTACTTC.

The chain has TRBV27 and TRBJ2-7; TRBD1 matches 8 bases. V dropped 6 bases and J dropped 1; count of bases not matched to a gene: 8. Germline V gene data show CDR1 as MNHEY and CDR2 as SMNVEV (reference sequence). The CDR3 is made up of 15 amino acids. The CDR3 loop reads CASRLTGGRSYEQYF. As DNA, the CDR3 is TGTGCCAGCAGACTCACAGGGGGTCGATCCTACGAGCAGTACTTC.

To note about this clone: One end of the junction is discordant with germline, which a read error may explain. V usage is TRBV2 and J usage is TRBJ1-5; possibly TRBD1 for D (6 bases). The V gene's germline CDR1 is SNHLY and CDR2 FYNNEI. The CDR3 totals 12 residues. The CDR3 DNA reads as TGTGCCAGCACAAGTCAAGGGGGGAGTTGGTATTTT. This sequence encodes CASTSQGGSWYF.

This chain links TRBV5-6 with TRBJ1-2; TRBD1 might be the D (6 bases). V was cut by 3 bases and J by 2 bases, with 11 bases left in between. Germline V lookup: CDR1 SGHDT, CDR2 YYEEEE. The CDR3 has 14 amino acids. CDR3 sequence reads: CASSWGAGNYGYTF. Here the CDR3 DNA reads TGTGCCAGCAGCTGGGGGGCAGGGAACTATGGCTACACCTTC.

The chain employs TRBV2 and TRBJ1-2; possibly TRBD1 for D (5 bases). Trimming removed 4 bases from V and 5 bases from J, with 11 bases in between. This CDR3 region has 13 residues. Germline loops: CDR1 SNHLY, CDR2 FYNNEI. In nucleotides, the CDR3 is TGTGCCAGCAGTGGGGAACAGGCATATGGCTACACCTTC. Translating it yields CASSGEQAYGYTF.

V is TRBV4-1 and J is TRBJ2-3; 11 bases fit TRBD2. The CDR3 covers 17 residues. V shed 2 bases, J shed 2 bases, and the junction held 6 bases outside the gene matches. Germline CDR1 MGHRA, CDR2 YSYEKL. The CDR3 here is CASSQRTSGLITDTQYF. CDR3 DNA sequence: TGCGCCAGCAGCCAAAGGACTAGCGGGCTAATCACAGATACGCAGTATTTT.

J is TRBJ2-5 and V is TRBV30; 7 bases line up with TRBD2. The junction had 6 bases not matched to a gene; V was cut back by 2 bases and J by 3 bases. The germline V gene has CDR1 GTSNPN and CDR2 SVGIG (reference sequence). There are 14 residues in the CDR3. CDR3 DNA sequence: TGTGCCTGGAGTAGGGGTCTAGCGGAAGAGACCCAGTACTTC. Protein: CAWSRGLAEETQYF.

The chain links TRBV25-1 to TRBJ1-1; 7 nucleotides match TRBD1. V lost 10 bases and J lost 0; bases outside the gene matches: 5. There are 13 residues in the CDR3. Looked up from germline, CDR1 is MGHDK and CDR2 is SYGVNS. This CDR3 is CATWDRLNTEAFF. For the CDR3, the DNA is TGTGCCACCTGGGACAGATTGAACACTGAAGCTTTCTTT.

This chain links TRBV6-6 with TRBJ2-2; D gene uncertain. V was shortened by 6 bases and J by 5 bases, with 13 bases between the two germline ends. Germline values: CDR1 MNHNY, CDR2 SVGAGI (reference sequence). There are 14 residues in the CDR3. CDR3 sequence (DNA): TGTGCCAGCAGCCCCCTCGGTGAGACCGGGGAGCTGTTTTTT. Translating it yields CASSPLGETGELFF.

This clone was recorded once. The chain links TRBV10-3 to TRBJ2-7; possible D gene TRBD1, 7 bases. The CDR3 is made up of 18 amino acids. Germline-derived CDR1 and CDR2 are ENHRY and SYGVKD. V shed 2 bases and J shed 4 bases, with 24 bases lying between them. The CDR3 DNA is TGTGCCATCAGTGAGCAGGGGGGAAGGACAGGCAAAGCATACGAGCAGTACTTC. Amino acids: CAISEQGGRTGKAYEQYF.

The chain joins TRBV28 to TRBJ2-1; 8 positions match TRBD1. CDR1 is MDHEN and CDR2 is SYDVKM in the germline V gene. The CDR3 spans 17 residues. J lost 9 bases, V lost 6 bases, and 19 bases had no gene match. The CDR3 here is CASSLPRQGIGAGEQFF. The CDR3 DNA reads TGTGCCAGCAGCCTACCCCGACAGGGGATAGGGGCGGGTGAGCAGTTCTTC.

The chain joins TRBV29-1 to TRBJ2-7, with D possibly being TRBD1 (5 bases). The CDR3 loop spans 15 amino acids. V was pared by 1 base and J by 2 bases, with 15 bases between. Germline V gene lookup returns CDR1 SQVTM and CDR2 ANQGSEA. The CDR3 region is CSVEGVTGQAYEQYF. The CDR3 coding sequence is TGCAGCGTTGAAGGCGTTACAGGTCAAGCCTACGAGCAGTACTTC.

This rearrangement joins TRBV6-5 to TRBJ1-3, with D unresolved. Trimming cost V 0 bases and J 0 bases, with 3 bases left between them. The germline V gene has CDR1 MNHEY and CDR2 SVGAGI. This CDR3 contains 14 residues. The CDR3, as DNA: TGTGCCAGCAGTTACTCAGTCTCTGGAAACACCATATATTTT. As protein: CASSYSVSGNTIYF.

V gene TRBV27 combines with J gene TRBJ2-2; D gene uncertain. There are 12 residues in the CDR3. Germline V gives CDR1 MNHEY, CDR2 SMNVEV (reference sequence). Between the trimmed V and J ends, which lost 4 bases and 4 bases, there was a span of 4 bases. The CDR3 DNA sequence: TGTGCCAGCAGTTCATTCACCGGGGAGCTGTTTTTT. This gives the protein CASSSFTGELFF.

Comments on this clone: This same CDR3 is encoded by further DNA sequences in the sample. This chain links TRBV9 with TRBJ1-3; D possibly corresponds to TRBD1 (6 bases). Trimming left V 3 bases short and J 2 bases short, with 12 bases between. Germline CDR1 is SGDLS and CDR2 is YYNGEE. The CDR3 sequence is 15 residues long. This CDR3 is CASSAGGGTGNTIYF. The DNA for the CDR3 is TGTGCCAGCAGCGCCGGAGGGGGAACTGGAAACACCATATATTTT.